This record covers a single T cell receptor beta chain. The data belong to a study of blood T cell repertoires in COVID-19. Trimming took 6 bases from V and 0 from J, leaving 26 bases between them. This CDR3 comprises 19 residues. Per the germline V gene, CDR1 is SGHTA and CDR2 is FQGNSA. Repertoires were generated with immunoSEQ multiplex PCR, while TCRdb's copy carries only in-frame clones and drops some. This sample has about 190,000 clones, with 80% to 90% found just once. This TCR derives from an elderly woman with acute or convalescent COVID-19. The sequencing input was peripheral blood. The rearrangement joins TRBV7-2 to TRBJ1-1; D call uncertain. The CDR3 is CASRRAVGRRIHMNTEAFF. The CDR3 DNA reads as TGTGCCAGCAGACGTGCGGTCGGAAGGAGGATTCACATGAACACTGAAGCTTTCTTT.